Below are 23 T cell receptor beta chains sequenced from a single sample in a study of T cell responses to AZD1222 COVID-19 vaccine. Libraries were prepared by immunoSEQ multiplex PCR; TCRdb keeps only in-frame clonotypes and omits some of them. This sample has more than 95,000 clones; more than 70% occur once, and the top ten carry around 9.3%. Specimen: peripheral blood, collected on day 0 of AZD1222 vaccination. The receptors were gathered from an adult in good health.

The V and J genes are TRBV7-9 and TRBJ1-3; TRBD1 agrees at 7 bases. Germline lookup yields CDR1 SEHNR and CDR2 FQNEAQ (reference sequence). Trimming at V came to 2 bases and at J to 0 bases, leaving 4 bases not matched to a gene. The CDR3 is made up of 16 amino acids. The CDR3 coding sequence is TGTGCCAGCAGCTTAAGGGGACAGAGCTCTGGAAACACCATATATTTT. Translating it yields CASSLRGQSSGNTIYF.

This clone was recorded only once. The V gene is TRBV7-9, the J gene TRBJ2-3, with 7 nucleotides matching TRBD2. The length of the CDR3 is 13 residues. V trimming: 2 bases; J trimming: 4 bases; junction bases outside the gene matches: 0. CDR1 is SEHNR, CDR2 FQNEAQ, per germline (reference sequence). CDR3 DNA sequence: TGTGCCAGCAGCTTAAGCGGGGCAGATACGCAGTATTTT. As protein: CASSLSGADTQYF.

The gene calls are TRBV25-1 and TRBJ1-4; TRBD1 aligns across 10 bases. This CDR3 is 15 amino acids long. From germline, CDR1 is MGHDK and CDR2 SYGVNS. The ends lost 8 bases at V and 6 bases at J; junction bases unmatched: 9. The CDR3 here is CASRNTGTGDEKLFF. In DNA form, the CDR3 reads TGTGCCAGCCGTAACACCGGGACAGGGGATGAAAAACTGTTTTTT.

The CDR3 nucleotides read TGTGCCATTTCAGGATCTGGAAACACCATATATTTT. Translating it yields CAISGSGNTIYF. The rearrangement uses TRBV10-3 and TRBJ1-3; D is unclear. The CDR3 spans 12 residues. V lost 9 bases, J lost 1 base, and 7 bases lay in between. The germline CDR1 and CDR2 sequences are ENHRY and SYGVKD.

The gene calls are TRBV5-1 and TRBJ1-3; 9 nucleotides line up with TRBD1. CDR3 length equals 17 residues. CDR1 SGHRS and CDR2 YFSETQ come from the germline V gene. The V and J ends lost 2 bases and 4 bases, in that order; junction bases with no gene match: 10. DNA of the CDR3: TGCGCCAGCAGCTTCGGTACAGGGGGCGCGATCGGAAACACCATATATTTT. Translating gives CASSFGTGGAIGNTIYF.

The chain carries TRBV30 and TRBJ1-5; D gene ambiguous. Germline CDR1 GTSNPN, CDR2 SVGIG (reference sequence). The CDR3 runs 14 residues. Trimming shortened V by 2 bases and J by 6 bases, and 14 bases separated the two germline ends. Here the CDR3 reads CAWSREFQSQPQHF. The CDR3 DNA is TGTGCCTGGAGTAGAGAGTTCCAAAGTCAGCCCCAGCATTTT.

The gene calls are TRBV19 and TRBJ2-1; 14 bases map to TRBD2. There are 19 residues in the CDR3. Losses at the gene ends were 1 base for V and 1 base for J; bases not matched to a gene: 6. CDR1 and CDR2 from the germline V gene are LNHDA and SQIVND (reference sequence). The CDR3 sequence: CASSIGTGLAGDSYNEQFF. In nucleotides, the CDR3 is TGTGCCAGTAGTATAGGGACGGGACTAGCGGGAGATTCCTACAATGAGCAGTTCTTC.

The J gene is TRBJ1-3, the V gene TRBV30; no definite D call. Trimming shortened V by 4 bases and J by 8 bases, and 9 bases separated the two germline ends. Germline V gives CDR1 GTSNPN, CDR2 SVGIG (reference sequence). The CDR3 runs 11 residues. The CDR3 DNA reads TGTGCCTGGACCCCCTCGGACACCATATATTTT. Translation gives CAWTPSDTIYF.

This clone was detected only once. The CDR3 is CASSLARVGYEQYF. As DNA, the CDR3 is TGTGCCAGCAGCTTAGCTCGTGTAGGCTACGAGCAGTACTTC. V gene TRBV7-2 combines with J gene TRBJ2-7; D remains unclear. Germline V lookup: CDR1 SGHTA, CDR2 FQGNSA. V lost 0 bases to trimming and J lost 3 bases, with 9 bases between them. This CDR3 is 14 amino acids long.

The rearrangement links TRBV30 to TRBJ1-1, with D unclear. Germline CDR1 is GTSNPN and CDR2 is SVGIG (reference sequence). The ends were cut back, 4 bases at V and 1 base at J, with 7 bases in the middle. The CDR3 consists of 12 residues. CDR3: CAWNRGNTEAFF. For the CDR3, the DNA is TGTGCCTGGAACCGTGGGAACACTGAAGCTTTCTTT.

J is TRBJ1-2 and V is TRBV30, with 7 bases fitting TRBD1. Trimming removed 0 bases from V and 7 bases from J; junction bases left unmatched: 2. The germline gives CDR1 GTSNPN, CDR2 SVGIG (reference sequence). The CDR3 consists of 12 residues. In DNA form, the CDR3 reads TGTGCCTGGAGTGTTGGGACAGTTGGCTACACCTTC. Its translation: CAWSVGTVGYTF.

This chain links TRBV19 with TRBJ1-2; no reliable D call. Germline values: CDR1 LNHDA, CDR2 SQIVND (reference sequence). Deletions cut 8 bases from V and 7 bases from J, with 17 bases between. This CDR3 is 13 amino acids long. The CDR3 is CASQVGALGGYTF. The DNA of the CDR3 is TGTGCCAGTCAGGTCGGTGCCCTGGGTGGCTACACCTTC.

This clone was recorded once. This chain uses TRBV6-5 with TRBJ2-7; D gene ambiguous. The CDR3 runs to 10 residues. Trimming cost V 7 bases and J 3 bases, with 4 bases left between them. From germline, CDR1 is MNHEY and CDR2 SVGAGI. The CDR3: CASKNYEQYF. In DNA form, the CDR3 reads TGTGCCAGCAAGAACTACGAGCAGTACTTC.

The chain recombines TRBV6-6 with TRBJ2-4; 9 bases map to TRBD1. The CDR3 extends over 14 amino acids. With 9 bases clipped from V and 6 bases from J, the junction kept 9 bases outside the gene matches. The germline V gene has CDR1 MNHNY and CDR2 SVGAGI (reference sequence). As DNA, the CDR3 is TGTGCCAGTCAGGACAGGGGATACGGAAACATTCAGTACTTC. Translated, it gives CASQDRGYGNIQYF.

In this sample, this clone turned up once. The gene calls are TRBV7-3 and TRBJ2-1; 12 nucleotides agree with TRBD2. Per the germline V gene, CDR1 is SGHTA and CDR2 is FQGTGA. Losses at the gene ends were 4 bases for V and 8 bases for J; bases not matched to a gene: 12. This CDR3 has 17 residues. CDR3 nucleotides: TGTGCCAGCAGCTCCAAAAACACTAGCGGGGGGAGTGATGAGCAGTTCTTC. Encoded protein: CASSSKNTSGGSDEQFF. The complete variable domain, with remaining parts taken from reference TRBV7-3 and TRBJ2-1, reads GAGVSQTPSNKVTEKGKYVELRCDPISGHTALYWYRQSLGQGPEFLIYFQGTGAADDSGLPNDRFFAVRPEGSVSTLKIQRTERGDSAVYLCASSSKNTSGGSDEQFFGPGTRLTVL.

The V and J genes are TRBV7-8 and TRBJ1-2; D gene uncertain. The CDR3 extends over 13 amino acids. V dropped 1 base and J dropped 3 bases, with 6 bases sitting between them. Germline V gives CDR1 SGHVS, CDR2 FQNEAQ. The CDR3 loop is CASSLVVDYGYTF. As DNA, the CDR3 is TGTGCCAGCAGCTTAGTTGTAGACTATGGCTACACCTTC.

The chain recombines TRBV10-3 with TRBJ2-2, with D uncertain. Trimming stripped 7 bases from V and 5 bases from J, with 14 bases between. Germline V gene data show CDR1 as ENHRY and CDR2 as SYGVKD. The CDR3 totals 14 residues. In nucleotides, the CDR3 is TGTGCCATCACCGAGTCCACCGGGACCGGGGAGCTGTTTTTT. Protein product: CAITESTGTGELFF.

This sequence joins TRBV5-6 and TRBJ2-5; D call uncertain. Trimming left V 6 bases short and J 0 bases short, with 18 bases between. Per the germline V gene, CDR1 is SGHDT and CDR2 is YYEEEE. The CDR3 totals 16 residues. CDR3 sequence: CASTIERKWYQETQYF. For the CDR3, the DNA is TGTGCCAGCACCATTGAGCGTAAATGGTACCAAGAGACCCAGTACTTC.

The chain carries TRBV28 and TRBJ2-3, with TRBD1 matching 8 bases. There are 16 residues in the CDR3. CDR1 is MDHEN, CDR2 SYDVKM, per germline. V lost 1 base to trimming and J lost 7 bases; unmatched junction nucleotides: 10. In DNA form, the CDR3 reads TGTGCCAGCAGTTTATCTTGGCAGGGGGCGCAGAATACGCAGTATTTT. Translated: CASSLSWQGAQNTQYF.

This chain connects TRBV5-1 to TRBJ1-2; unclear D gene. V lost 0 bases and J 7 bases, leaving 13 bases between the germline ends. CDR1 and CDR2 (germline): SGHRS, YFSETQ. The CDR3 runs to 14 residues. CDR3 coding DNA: TGCGCCAGCAGCTTGGGGGTCAACGCTGGTGGCTACACCTTC. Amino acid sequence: CASSLGVNAGGYTF.

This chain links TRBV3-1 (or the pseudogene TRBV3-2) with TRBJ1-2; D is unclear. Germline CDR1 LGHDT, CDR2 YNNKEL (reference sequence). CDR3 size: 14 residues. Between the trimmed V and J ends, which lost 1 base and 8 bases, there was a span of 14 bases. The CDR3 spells CASSQVDGSGGYTF. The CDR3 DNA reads TGTGCCAGCAGCCAAGTTGACGGGTCGGGAGGCTACACCTTC.

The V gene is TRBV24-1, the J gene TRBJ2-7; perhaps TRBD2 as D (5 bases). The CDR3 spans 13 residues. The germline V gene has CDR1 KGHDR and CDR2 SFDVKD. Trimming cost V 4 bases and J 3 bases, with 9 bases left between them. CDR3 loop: CATSEPGSYEQYF. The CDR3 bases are TGTGCCACCAGTGAGCCGGGAAGCTACGAGCAGTACTTC.

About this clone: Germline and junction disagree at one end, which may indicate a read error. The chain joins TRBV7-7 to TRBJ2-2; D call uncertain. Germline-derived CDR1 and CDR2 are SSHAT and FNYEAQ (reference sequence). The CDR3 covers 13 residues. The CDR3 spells CASSLRQTGELFF. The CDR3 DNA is TGTGCTAGCAGCTTAAGGCAGACCGGGGAGCTGTTTTTT. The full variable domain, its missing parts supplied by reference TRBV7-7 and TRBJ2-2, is GAGVSQSPRYKVTKRGQDVTLRCDPISSHATLYWYQQALGQGPEFLTYFNYEAQPDKSGLPSDRFSAERPEGSISTLTIQRTEQRDSAMYRCASSLRQTGELFFGEGSRLTVL.